This TCR beta chain was observed in a study of cytomegalovirus exposure and HLA in healthy donors. This CDR3 contains 13 residues. Germline V gene sequence: CDR1 MDHEN, CDR2 SYDVKM. In the case of this clone: The junction departs from the called germline gene at one end, perhaps through a read error.

Produced via immunoSEQ multiplex PCR; TCRdb's table is partial and in-frame only. The sample contains about 200,000 clones, around 87% of which appear only once. The sample comprised PBMCs. The chain carries TRBV28 and TRBJ1-1; 11 bases are a match to TRBD1. The source is a woman aged 18-29 years in good health and CMV-seropositive. CDR3 protein: CRTGGHSRSEAFF. Here the CDR3 DNA reads TGCCGGACAGGGGGCCATTCGCGCTCTGAAGCTTTCTTT.